This T cell receptor (beta chain) was captured in a study of blood T cell repertoires in COVID-19. Study background: Donors in the United States, Italy and Spain gave samples during acute or convalescent COVID-19. T cells, B-cell-depleted T cells, or PBMCs supplied cDNA or gDNA.

Authors' data handling: Estimates of nucleated cell counts were drawn from the amplification of reference gene primers. This table comes from immunoSEQ multiplex PCR, and its TCRdb copy is limited to in-frame clones, with some not included. The DNA was the basis for D and trimming; V, J and clone size are from that table. This table has tens of thousands of clones, 82% appearing once. This clone was counted between two and nine times. The sample was peripheral blood. The receptor comes from a woman aged 55-70 years with acute or convalescent COVID-19.

Here the CDR3 DNA reads TGTGCCAGCAGCCAACAGGGCGGGGGCTCTGGGGCCAACGTCCTGACTTTC. Encoded protein: CASSQQGGGSGANVLTF. V usage is TRBV5-4 and J usage is TRBJ2-6; the D gene is possibly TRBD2 (7 bases). V lost 4 bases, J lost 0 bases, and 14 bases lay in between. The germline V gene has CDR1 SGHNT and CDR2 YYREEE (reference sequence). This CDR3 is 17 amino acids long.